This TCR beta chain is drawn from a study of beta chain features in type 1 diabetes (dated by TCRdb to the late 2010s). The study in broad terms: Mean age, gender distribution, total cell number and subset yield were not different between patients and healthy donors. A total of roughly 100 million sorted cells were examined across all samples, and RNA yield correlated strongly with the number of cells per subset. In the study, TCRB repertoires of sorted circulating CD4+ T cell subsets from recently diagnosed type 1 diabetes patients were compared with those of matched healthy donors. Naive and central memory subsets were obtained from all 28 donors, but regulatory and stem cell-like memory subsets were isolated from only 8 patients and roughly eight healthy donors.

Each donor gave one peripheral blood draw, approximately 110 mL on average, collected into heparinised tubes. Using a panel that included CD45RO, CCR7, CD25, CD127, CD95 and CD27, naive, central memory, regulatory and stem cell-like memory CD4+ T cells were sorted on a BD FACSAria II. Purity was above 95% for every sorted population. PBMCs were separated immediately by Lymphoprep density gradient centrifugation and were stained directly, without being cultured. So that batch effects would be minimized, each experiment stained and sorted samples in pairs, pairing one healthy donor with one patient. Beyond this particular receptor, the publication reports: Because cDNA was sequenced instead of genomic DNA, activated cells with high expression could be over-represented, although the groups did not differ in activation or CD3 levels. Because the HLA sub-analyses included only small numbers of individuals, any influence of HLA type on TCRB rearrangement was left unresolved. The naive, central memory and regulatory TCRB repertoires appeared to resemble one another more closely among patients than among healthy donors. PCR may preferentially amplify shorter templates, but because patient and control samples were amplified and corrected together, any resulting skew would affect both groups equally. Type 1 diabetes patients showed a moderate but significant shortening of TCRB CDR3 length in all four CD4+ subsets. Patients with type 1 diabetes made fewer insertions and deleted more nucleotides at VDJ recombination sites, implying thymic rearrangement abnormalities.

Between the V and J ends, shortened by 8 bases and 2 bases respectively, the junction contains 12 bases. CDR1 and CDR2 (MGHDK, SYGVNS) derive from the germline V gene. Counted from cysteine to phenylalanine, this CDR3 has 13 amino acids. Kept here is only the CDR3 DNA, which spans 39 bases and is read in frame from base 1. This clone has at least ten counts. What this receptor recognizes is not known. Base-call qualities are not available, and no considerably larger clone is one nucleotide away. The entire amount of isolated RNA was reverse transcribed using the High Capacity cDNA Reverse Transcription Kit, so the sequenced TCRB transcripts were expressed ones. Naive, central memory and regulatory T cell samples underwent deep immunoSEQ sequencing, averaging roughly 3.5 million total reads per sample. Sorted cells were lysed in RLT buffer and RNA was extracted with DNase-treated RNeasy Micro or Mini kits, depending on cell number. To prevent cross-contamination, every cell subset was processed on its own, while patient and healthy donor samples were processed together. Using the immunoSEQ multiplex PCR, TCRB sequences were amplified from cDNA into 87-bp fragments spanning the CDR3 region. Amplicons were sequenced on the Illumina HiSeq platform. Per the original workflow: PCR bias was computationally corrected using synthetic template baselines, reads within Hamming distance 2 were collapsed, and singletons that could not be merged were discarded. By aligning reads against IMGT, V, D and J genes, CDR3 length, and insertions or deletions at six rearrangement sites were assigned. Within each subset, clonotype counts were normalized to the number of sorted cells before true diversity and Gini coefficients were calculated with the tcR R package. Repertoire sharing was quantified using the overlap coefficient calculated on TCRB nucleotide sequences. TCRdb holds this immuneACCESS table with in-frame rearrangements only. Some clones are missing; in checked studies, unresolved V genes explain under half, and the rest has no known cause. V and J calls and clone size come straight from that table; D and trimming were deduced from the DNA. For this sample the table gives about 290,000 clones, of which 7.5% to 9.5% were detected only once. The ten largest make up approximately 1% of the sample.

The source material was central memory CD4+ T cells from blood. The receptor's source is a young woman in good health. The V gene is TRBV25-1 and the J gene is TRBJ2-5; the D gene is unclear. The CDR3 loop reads CASGFAGQETQYF. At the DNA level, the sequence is TGTGCCAGCGGCTTCGCCGGACAAGAGACCCAGTACTTC.